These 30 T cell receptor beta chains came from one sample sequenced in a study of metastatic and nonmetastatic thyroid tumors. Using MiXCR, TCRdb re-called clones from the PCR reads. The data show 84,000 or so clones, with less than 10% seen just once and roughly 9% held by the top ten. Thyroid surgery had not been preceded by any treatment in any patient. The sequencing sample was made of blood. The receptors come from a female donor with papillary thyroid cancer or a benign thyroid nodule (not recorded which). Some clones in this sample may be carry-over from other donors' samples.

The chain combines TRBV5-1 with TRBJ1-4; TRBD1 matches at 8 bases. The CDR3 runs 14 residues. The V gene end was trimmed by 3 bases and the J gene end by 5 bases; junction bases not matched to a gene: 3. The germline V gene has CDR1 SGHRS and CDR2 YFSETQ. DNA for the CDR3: TGCGCCAGCAGCTCAGGGGGCCTGAATGAAAAACTGTTTTTT. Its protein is CASSSGGLNEKLFF.

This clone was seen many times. In DNA form, the CDR3 reads TGTGCCAGCCGTAGGGTAGGGACACAGGGAAAAAACATTCAGTACTTC. Translation: CASRRVGTQGKNIQYF. This chain connects TRBV6-1 to TRBJ2-4, with D perhaps TRBD1 (6 bases). Trimming took off 8 bases at V and 4 bases at J, with 21 bases between the two ends. In germline, CDR1 is MNHNS, CDR2 SASEGT. The CDR3 has 16 amino acids.

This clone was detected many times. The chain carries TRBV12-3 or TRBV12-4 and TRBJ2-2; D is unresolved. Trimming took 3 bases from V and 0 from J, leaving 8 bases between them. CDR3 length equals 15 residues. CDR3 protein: CASSFGWSNTGELFF. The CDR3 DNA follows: TGTGCCAGCAGTTTCGGCTGGTCGAACACCGGGGAGCTGTTTTTT.

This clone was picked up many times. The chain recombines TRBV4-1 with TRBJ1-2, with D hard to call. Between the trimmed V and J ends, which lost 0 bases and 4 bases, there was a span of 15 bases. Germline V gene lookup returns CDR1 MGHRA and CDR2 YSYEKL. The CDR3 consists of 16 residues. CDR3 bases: TGCGCCAGCAGCCAAGATGATCTCACCACCTCCTATGGCTACACCTTC. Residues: CASSQDDLTTSYGYTF.

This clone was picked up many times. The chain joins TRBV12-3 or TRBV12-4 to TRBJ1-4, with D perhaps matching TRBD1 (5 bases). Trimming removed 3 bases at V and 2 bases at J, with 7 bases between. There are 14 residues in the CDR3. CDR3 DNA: TGTGCCAGCAGTTTGGGGGGGACTAATGAAAAACTGTTTTTT. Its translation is CASSLGGTNEKLFF.

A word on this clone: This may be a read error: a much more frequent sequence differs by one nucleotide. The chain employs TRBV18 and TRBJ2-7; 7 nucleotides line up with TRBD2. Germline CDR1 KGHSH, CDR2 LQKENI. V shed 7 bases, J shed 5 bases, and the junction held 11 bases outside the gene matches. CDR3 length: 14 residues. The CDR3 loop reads CASLPRLADHEQYF. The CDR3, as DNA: TGTGCCAGCTTACCCCGACTAGCTGACCACGAGCAGTACTTC.

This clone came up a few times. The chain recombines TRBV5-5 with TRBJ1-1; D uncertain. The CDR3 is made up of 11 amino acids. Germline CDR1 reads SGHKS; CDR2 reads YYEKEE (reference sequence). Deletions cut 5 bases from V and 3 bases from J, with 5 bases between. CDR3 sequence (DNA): TGTGCCAGCAGGTACTACACTGAAGCTTTCTTT. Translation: CASRYYTEAFF.

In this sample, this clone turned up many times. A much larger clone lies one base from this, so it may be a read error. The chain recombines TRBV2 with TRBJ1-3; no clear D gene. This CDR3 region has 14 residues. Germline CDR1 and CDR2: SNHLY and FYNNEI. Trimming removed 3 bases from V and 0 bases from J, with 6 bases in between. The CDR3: CASSDRISGNTIYF. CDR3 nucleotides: TGTGCCAGCAGTGACAGGATCTCTGGAAACACCATATATTTT.

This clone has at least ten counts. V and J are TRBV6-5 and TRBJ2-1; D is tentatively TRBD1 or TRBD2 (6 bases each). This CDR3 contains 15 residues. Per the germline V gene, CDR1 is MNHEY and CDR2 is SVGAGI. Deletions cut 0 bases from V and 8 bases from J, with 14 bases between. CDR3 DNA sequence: TGTGCCAGCAGTTACTCAAAGGGGGGCGGGCATGAGCAGTTCTTC. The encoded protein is CASSYSKGGGHEQFF.

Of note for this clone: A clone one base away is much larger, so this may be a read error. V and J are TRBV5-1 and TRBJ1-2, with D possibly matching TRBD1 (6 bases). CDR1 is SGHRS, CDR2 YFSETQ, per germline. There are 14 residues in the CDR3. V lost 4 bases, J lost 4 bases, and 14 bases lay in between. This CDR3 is CASSLWTAIYGYTF. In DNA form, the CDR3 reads TGCGCCAGCAGCCTATGGACAGCCATCTATGGCTACACCTTC.

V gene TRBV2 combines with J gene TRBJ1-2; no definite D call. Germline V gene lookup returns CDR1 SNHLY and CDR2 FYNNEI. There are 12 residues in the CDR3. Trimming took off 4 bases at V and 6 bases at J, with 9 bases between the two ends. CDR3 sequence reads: CASSATRDGYTF. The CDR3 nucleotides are TGTGCCAGCAGTGCGACACGAGATGGCTACACCTTC.

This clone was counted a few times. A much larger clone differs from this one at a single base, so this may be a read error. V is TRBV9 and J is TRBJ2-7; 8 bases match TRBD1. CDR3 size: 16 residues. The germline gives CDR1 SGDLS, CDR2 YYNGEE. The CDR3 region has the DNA TGTGCCAACAGCGCCCGCCTGGGGACAGGCGCCTCCGAGCAGTACTTC. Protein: CANSARLGTGASEQYF.

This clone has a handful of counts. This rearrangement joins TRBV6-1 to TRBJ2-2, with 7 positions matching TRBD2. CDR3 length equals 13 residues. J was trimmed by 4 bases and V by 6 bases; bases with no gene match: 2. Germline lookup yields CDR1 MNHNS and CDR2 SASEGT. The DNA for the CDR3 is TGTGCCAGCAGCAGGACTAGCACCGGGGAGCTGTTTTTT. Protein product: CASSRTSTGELFF.

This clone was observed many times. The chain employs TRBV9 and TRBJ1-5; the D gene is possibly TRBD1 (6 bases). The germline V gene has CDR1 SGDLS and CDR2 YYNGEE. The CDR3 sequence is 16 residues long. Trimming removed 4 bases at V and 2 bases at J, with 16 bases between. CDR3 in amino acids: CASSPTPGVGNQPQHF. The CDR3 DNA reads TGTGCCAGCAGCCCCACTCCAGGGGTAGGCAATCAGCCCCAGCATTTT.

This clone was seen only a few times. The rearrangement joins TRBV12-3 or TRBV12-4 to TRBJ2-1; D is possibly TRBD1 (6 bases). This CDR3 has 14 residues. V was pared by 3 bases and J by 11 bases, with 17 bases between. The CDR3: CASSFGERGSQQFF. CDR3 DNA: TGTGCCAGCAGTTTTGGGGAAAGGGGGAGTCAGCAGTTCTTC.

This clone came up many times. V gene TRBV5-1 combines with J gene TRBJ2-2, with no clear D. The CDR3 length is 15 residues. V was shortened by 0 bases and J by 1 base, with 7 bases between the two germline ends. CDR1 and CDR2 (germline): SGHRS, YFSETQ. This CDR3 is CASSLDKGNTGELFF. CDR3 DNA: TGCGCCAGCAGCTTGGATAAGGGGAACACCGGGGAGCTGTTTTTT.

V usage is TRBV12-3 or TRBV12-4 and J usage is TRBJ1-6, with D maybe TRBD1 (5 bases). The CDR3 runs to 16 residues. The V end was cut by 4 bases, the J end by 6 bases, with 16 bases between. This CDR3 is CASSYAGPGGNSPLHF. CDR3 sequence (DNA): TGTGCCAGCAGTTACGCCGGGCCTGGGGGTAATTCACCCCTCCACTTT.

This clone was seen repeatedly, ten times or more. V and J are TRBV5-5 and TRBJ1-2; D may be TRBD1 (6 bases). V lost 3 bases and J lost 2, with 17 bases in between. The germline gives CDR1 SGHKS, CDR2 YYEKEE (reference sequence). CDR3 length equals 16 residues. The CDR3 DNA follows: TGTGCCAGCAGCTCACCTTCCGGGGGGCGAAACTATGGCTACACCTTC. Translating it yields CASSSPSGGRNYGYTF.

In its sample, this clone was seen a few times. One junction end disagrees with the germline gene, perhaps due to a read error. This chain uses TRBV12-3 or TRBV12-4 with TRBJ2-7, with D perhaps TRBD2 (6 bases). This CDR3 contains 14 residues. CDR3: CASRTGTGGYEHYF. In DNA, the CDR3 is TGTGCCAGCAGGACCGGGACTGGCGGTTACGAGCATTACTTC.

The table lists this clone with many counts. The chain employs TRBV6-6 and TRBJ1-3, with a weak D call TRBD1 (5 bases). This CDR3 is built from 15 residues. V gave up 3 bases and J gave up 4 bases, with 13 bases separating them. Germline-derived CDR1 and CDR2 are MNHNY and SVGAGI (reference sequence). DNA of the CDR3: TGTGCCAGCAGTTATTCGGGGCTCGACGGAAACACCATATATTTT. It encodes CASSYSGLDGNTIYF.

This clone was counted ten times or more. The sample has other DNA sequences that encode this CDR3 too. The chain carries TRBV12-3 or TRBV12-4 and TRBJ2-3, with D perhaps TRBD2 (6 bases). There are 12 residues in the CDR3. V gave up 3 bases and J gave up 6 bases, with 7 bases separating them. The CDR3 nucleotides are TGTGCCAGCAGTTTTGGAGGGGATACGCAGTATTTT. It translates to CASSFGGDTQYF.

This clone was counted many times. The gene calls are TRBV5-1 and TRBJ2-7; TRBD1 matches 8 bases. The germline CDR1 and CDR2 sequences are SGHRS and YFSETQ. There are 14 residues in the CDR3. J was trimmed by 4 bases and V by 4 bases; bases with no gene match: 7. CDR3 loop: CASSNRDRLYEQYF. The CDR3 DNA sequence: TGCGCCAGCAGCAACCGGGACAGGTTATACGAGCAGTACTTC.

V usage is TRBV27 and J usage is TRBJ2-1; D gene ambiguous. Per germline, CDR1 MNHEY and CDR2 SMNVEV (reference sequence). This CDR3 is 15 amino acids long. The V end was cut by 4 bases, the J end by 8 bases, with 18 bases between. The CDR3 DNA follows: TGTGCCAGCAGTTCACCTCGGACCCGGTCGGATGAGCAGTTCTTC. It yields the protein CASSSPRTRSDEQFF.

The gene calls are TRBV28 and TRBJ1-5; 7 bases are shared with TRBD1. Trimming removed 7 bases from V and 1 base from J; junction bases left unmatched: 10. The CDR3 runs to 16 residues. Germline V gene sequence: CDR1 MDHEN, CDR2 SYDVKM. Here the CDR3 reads CASTQEKGASNQPQHF. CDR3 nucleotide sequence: TGTGCCAGCACCCAGGAGAAGGGGGCGAGCAATCAGCCCCAGCATTTT. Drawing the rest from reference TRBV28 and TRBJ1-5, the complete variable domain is DVKVTQSSRYLVKRTGEKVFLECVQDMDHENMFWYRQDPGLGLRLIYFSYDVKMKEKGDIPEGYSVSREKKERFSLILESASTNQTSMYLCASTQEKGASNQPQHFGDGTRLSIL.

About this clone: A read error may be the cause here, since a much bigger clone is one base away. The DNA for the CDR3 is TGTGCCAGCAGTTACTTGCGGGGGGCTATTGAAGCTTTCTTT. Protein sequence: CASSYLRGAIEAFF. The V gene is TRBV6-2 or TRBV6-3, the J gene TRBJ1-1; perhaps TRBD1 as D (6 bases). There are 14 residues in the CDR3. Looked up from germline, CDR1 is MNHEY and CDR2 is SVGEGT. The germline V and J ends were trimmed by 1 base and 7 bases, with 13 bases remaining between them.

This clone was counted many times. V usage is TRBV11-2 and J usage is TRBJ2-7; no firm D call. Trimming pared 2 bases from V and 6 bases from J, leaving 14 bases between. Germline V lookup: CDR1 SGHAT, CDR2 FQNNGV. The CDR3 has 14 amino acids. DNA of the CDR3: TGTGCCAGCAGCTTATCTACGGGCGGTAGCGAGCAGTACTTC. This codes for CASSLSTGGSEQYF. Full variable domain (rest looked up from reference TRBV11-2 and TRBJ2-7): EAGVAQSPRYKIIEKRQSVAFWCNPISGHATLYWYQQILGQGPKLLIQFQNNGVVDDSQLPKDRFSAERLKGVDSTLKIQPAKLEDSAVYLCASSLSTGGSEQYFGPGTRLTVT.

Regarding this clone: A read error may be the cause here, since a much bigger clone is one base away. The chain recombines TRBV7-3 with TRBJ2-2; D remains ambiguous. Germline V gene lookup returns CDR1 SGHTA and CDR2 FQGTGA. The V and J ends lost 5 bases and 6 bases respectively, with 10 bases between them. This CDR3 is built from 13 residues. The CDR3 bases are TGTGCCAGCAGCCGCGAATTGTCCGGGGAGCTGTTTTTT. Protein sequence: CASSRELSGELFF.

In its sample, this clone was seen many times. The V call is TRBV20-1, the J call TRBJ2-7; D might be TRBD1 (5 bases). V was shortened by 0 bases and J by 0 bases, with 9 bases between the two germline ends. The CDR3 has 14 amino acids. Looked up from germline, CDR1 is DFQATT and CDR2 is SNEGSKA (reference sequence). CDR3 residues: CSARDRESSYEQYF. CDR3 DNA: TGCAGTGCTAGAGACAGGGAAAGCTCCTACGAGCAGTACTTC.

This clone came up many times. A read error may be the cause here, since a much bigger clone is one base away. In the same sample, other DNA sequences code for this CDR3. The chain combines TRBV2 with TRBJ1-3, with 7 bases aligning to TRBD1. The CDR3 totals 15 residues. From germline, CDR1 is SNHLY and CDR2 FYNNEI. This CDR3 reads CASSERQGSGNTIYF. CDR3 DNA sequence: TGTGCCAGCAGTGAACGACAGGGCTCTGGAAATACCATATATTTT.

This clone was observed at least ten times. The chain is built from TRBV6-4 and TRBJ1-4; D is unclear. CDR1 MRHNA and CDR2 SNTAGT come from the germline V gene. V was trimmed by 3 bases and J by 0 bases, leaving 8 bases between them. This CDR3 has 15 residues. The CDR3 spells CASSETVATNEKLFF. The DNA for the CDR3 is TGTGCCAGCAGTGAAACAGTTGCAACTAATGAAAAACTGTTTTTT.